This T cell receptor (beta chain) is from a study of blood T cells in healthy people across ages. The donors, healthy Caucasians from Russia, were aged roughly 6 to 90. A second PCR, run for about 7 to 11 cycles, used a sample-barcoded 5' primer plus a J-beta primer mix. Every cDNA molecule bore a tag from a template-switch adaptor containing 12 random nucleotides. From the 5' RACE reads, TCRdb called clonotypes with MiXCR, one entry per CDR3 protein. The profile covers under 1,000,000 distinct CDR3 sequences, with 46% appearing a single time and around a sixth taken by the ten largest. General study findings and limits: Unsorted PBMCs blocked a conclusive comparison of naive and antigen-experienced cells.

As concerns this clonotype: Antigen unknown. A much larger clone sits a single nucleotide away, making a read error possible.

Sequencing input: blood. The sequence came from a man older than 75 in good health.

The CDR3 here is CASSFQSGGQETQFF. CDR3 nucleotides: TGTGCCAGCAGTTTCCAATCAGGGGGCCAAGAGACCCAGTTCTTC. V gene TRBV28 combines with J gene TRBJ2-1; 8 positions agree with TRBD1. The trim removed 3 bases at V and 13 bases at J, leaving 14 bases unmatched. Germline values: CDR1 MDHEN, CDR2 SYDVKM. The CDR3 sequence is 15 residues long. The full variable domain, in which reference TRBV28 and TRBJ2-1 provide the parts outside the CDR3, is DVKVTQSSRYLVKRTGEKVFLECVQDMDHENMFWYRQDPGLGLRLIYFSYDVKMKEKGDIPEGYSVSREKKERFSLILESASTNQTSMYLCASSFQSGGQETQFFGPGTRLTVL.